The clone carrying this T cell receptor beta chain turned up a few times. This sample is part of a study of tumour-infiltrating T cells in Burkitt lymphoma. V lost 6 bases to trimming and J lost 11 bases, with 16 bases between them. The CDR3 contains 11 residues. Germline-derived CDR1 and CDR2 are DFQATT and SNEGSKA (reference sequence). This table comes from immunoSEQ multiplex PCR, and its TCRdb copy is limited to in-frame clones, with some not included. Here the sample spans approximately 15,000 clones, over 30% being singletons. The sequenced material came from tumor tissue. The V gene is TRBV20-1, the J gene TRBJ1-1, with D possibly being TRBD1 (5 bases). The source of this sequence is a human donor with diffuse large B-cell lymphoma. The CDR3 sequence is CSAPMGVWAFF. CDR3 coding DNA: TGCAGTGCCCCGATGGGGGTATGGGCTTTCTTT.